A selection of T cell receptor beta chains follows, all from one sample in a study of T cells in Graves' hyperthyroidism and ophthalmopathy. TCRdb used MiXCR to reprocess the multiplex PCR reads, holding one entry per CDR3 protein. The sample has about 710,000 distinct CDR3 sequences, about a sixth seen once. The sequenced sample was blood. The receptors shown here come from a man aged 18-30 years with Graves' hyperthyroidism. Each CDR3 is given with its conserved first and last residue. D genes are given only for firm matches. Size is stated for part of the rows, as once, few or many counts, or as a class when the clone is expanded.

size | J | D | V | CDR3 | DNA
. | TRBJ1-1 | . | TRBV28 | CASRRGQSGAFF | TGTGCCAGCAGGCGTGGACAGTCAGGGGCTTTCTTT
many | TRBJ1-1 | . | TRBV29-1 | CSVEGQLNTEAFF | TGCAGCGTTGAAGGACAACTGAACACTGAAGCTTTCTTT
. | TRBJ2-7 | . | TRBV20-1 | CSARDLSSEQYF | TGCAGTGCTAGAGATTTGAGTTCCGAGCAGTACTTC
. | TRBJ2-4 | . | TRBV24-1 | CATSVAGSDIQYF | TGTGCCACCAGTGTTGCAGGGTCGGACATTCAGTACTTC
many | TRBJ2-3 | . | TRBV29-1 | CSVGQASGEGDTQYF | TGCAGCGTTGGCCAGGCCTCAGGGGAAGGGGATACGCAGTATTTT
. | TRBJ2-7 | TRBD2 | TRBV7-9 | CASSLSPLAGEQYF | TGTGCCAGCAGCTTGAGCCCACTAGCGGGAGAGCAGTACTTC
many | TRBJ1-1 | . | TRBV28 | CASSFRAAGGTEAFF | TGTGCCAGCAGTTTTCGGGCAGCCGGGGGGACTGAAGCTTTCTTT
many | TRBJ2-2 | . | TRBV28 | CASRTDSPNTGELFF | TGTGCCAGCAGAACGGACAGCCCGAACACCGGGGAGCTGTTTTTT
. | TRBJ1-6 | . | TRBV7-9 | CASRGGRNNSPLHF | TGTGCCAGCAGAGGAGGGCGAAATAATTCACCCCTCCACTTT
many | TRBJ1-4 | . | TRBV2 | CASRIEKLFF | TGTGCCAGCAGGATAGAAAAACTGTTTTTT
. | TRBJ2-1 | TRBD2 | TRBV20-1 | CSAKISGKLYNEQFF | TGCAGTGCAAAGATTAGCGGGAAGCTCTACAATGAGCAGTTCTTC